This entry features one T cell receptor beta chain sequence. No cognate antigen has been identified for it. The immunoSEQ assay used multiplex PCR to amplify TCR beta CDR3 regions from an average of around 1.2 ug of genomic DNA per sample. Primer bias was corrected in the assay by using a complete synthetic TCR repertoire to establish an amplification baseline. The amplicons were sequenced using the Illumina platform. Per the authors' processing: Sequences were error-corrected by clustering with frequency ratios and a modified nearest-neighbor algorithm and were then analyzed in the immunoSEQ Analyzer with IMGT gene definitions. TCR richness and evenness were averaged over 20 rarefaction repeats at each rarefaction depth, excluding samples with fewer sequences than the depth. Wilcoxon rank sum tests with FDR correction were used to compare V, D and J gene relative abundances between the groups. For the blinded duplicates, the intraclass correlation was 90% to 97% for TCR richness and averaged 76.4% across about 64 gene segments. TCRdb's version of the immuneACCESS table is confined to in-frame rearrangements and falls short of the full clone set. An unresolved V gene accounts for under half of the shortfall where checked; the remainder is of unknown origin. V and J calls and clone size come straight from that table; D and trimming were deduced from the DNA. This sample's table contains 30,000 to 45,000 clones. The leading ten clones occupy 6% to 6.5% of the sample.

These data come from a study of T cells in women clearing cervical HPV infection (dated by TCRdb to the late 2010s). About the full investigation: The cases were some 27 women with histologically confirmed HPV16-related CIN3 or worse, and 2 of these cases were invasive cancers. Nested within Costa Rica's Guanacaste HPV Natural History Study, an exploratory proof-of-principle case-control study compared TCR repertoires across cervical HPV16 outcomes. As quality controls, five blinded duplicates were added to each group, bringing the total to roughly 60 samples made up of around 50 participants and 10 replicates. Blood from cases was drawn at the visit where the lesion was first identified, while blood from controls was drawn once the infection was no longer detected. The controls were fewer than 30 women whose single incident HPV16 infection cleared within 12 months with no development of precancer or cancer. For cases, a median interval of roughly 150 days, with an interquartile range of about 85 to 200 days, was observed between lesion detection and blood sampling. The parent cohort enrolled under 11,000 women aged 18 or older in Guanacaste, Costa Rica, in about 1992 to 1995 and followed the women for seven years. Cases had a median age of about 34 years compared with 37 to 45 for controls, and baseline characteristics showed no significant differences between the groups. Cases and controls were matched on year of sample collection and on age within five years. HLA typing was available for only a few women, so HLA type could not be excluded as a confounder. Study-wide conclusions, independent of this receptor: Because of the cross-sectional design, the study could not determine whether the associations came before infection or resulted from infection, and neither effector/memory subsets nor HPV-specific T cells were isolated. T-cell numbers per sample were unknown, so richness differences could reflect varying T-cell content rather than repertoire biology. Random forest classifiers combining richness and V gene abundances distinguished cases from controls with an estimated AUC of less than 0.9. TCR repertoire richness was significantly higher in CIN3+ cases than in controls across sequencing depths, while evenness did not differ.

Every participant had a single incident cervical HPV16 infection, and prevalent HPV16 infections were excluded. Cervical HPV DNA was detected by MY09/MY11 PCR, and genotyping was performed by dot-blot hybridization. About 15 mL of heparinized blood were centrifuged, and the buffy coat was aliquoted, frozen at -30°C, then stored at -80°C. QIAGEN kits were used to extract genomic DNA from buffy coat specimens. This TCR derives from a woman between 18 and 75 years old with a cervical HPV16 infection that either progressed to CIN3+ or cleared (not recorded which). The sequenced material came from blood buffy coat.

Partial CDR3 DNA: TGCGCCAGCAGTCGAGAGGGCCTTAACACCGGGGAG. This gives the protein CASSREGLNTGE. The entire CDR3 is CASSREGLNTGELFF. The chain links TRBV5-1 with TRBJ2-2; TRBD2 is perhaps the D gene, given 5 matching bases. With the read ending 3 residues before the CDR3 end, the germline J gene is used to fill in that end. The germline V gene encodes CDR1 SGHRS and CDR2 YFSETQ. Measured from the cysteine to the phenylalanine, the CDR3 is 15 residues long. Of the CDR3's DNA, 36 bases were read; they are in frame from base 1. V loses 5 bases, J loses 2 bases, and the germline ends lie 13 bases apart.